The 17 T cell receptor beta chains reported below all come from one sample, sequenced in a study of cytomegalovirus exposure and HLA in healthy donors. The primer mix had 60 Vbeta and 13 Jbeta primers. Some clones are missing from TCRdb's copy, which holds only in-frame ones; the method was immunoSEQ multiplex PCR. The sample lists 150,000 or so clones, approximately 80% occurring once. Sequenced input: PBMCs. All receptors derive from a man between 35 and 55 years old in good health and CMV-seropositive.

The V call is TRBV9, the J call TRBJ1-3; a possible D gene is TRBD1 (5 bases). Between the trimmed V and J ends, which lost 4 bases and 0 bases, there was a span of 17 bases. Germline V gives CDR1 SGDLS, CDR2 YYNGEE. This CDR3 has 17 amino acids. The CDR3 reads CASSRGDGPYSGNTIYF. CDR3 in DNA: TGTGCCAGCAGCCGGGGGGACGGACCCTACTCTGGAAACACCATATATTTT.

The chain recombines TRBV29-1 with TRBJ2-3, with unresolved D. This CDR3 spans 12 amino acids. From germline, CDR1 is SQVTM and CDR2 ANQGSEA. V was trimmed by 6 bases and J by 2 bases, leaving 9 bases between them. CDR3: CSVSPFTDTQYF. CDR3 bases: TGCAGCGTGAGCCCGTTCACAGATACGCAGTATTTT.

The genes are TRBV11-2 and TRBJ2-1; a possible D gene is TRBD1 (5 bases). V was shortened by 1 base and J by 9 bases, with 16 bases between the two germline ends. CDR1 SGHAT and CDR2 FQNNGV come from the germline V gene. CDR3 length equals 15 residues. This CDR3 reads CASSLAGRGQPEQFF. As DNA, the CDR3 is TGTGCCAGCAGCTTAGCAGGTCGTGGACAACCTGAGCAGTTCTTC.

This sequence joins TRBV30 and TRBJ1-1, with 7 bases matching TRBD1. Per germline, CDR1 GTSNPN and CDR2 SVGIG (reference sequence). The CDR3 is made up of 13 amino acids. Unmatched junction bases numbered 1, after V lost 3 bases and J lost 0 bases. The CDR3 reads CAWRGQMNTEAFF. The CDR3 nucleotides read TGTGCCTGGAGGGGACAGATGAACACTGAAGCTTTCTTT.

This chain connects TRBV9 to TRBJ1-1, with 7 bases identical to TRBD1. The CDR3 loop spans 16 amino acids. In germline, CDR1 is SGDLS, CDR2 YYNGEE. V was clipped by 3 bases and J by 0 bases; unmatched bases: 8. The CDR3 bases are TGTGCCAGCAGCGAGGGGGCGGGGACGATGAACACTGAAGCTTTCTTT. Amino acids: CASSEGAGTMNTEAFF.

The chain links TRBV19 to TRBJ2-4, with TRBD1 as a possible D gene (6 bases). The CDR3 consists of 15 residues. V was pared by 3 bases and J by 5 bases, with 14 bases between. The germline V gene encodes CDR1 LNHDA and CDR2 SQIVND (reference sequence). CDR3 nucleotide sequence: TGTGCCAGTAGTATGGGTTCAGGGGCCCAAAACATTCAGTACTTC. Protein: CASSMGSGAQNIQYF.

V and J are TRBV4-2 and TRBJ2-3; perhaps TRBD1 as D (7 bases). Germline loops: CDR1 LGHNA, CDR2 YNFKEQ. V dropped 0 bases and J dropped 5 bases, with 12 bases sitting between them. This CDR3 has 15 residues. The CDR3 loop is CASSQDPRGEDTQYF. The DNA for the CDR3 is TGTGCCAGCAGCCAAGATCCCAGGGGGGAAGATACGCAGTATTTT.

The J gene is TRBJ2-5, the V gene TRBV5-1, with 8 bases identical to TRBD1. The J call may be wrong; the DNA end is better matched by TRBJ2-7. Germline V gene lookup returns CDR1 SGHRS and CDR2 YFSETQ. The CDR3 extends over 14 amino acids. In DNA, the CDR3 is TGCGCCAGCAGCCCGGGACAGGACGTCTACGAGCAGTACTTC. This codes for CASSPGQDVYEQYF.

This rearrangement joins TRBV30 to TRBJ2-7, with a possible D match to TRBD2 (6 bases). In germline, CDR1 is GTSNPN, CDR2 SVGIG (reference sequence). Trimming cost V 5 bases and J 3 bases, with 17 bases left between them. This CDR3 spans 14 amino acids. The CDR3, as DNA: TGTGCCTGGGGTCCTTTTGGGGGGTTCTACGAGCAGTACTTC. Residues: CAWGPFGGFYEQYF.

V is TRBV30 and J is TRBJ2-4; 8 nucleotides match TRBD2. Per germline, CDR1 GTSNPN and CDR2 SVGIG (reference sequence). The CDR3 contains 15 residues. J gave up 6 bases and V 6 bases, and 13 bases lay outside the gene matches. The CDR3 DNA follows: TGTGCCTGTACTCACTCGGCGGGAGGTCTAAACATTCAGTACTTC. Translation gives CACTHSAGGLNIQYF.

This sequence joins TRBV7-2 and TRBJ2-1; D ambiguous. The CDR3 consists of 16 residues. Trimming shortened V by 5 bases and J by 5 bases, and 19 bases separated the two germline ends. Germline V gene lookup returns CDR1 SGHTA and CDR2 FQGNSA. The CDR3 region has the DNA TGTGCCAGCAGCGCCGGGTCAACCTTCCCGAACAATGAGCAGTTCTTC. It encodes CASSAGSTFPNNEQFF.

This CDR3 is CASSLVQGHYNEQFF. The CDR3 nucleotides are TGTGCCAGCAGCTTAGTACAGGGGCACTACAATGAGCAGTTCTTC. The rearrangement joins TRBV7-2 to TRBJ2-1, with TRBD1 identical over 7 bases. In germline, CDR1 is SGHTA, CDR2 FQGNSA. CDR3 length: 15 residues. V lost 1 base and J lost 3; bases outside the gene matches: 3.

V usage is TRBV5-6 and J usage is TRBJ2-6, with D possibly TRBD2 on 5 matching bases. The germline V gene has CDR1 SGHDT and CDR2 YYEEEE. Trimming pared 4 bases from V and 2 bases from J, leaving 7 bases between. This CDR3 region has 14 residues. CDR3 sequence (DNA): TGTGCCAGCAGCCGGGGTGCTGGGGCCAACGTCCTGACTTTC. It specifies CASSRGAGANVLTF.

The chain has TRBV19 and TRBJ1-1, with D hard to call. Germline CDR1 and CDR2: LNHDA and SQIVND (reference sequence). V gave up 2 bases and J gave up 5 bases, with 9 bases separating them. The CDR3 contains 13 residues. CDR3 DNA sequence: TGTGCCAGTAGTATATCAGCGAGGACTGAAGCTTTCTTT. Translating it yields CASSISARTEAFF. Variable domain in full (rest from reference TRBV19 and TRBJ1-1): DGGITQSPKYLFRKEGQNVTLSCEQNLNHDAMYWYRQDPGQGLRLIYYSQIVNDFQKGDIAEGYSVSREKKESFPLTVTSAQKNPTAFYLCASSISARTEAFFGQGTRLTVV.

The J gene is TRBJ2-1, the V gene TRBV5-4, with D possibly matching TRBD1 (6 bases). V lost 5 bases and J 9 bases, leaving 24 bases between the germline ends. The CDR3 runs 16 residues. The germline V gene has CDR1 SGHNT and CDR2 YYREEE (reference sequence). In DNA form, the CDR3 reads TGTGCCAGCAGGCGCCGGGACACTCAGAGACGCAGTGAGCAGTTCTTC. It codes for CASRRRDTQRRSEQFF.

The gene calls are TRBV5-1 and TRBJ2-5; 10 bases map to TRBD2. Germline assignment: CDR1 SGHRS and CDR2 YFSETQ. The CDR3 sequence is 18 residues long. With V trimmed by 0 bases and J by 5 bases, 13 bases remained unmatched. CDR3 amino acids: CASSLGASGSSFFETQYF. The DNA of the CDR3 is TGCGCCAGCAGCTTGGGGGCTAGCGGGAGTAGTTTCTTCGAGACCCAGTACTTC.

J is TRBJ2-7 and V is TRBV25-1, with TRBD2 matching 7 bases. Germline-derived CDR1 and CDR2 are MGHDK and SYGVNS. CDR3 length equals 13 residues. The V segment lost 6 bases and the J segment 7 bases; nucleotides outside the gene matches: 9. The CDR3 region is CASSLGGSNEQYF. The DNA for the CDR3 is TGTGCCAGCAGCCTTGGCGGGAGTAATGAGCAGTACTTC.